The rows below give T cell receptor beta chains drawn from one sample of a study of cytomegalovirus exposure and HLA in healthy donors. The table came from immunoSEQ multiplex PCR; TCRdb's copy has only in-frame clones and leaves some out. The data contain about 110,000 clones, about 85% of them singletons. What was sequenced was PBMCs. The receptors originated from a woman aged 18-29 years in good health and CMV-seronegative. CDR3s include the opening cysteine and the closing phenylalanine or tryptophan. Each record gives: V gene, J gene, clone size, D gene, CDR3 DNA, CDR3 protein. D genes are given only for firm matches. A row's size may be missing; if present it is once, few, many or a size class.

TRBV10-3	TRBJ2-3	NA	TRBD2	TGTGCCATCAGGAGAGTACTAGCGGGGGCCACAGATACGCAGTATTTT	CAIRRVLAGATDTQYF
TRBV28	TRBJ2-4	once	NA	TGTGCCAGCAGCGCCGGTCTAGCCAAAAACATTCAGTACTTC	CASSAGLAKNIQYF
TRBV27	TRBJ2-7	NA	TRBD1	TGTGCCACGCGAACAGGGGCCGAGCAGTACTTC	CATRTGAEQYF
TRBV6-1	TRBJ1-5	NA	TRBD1	TGTGCCAGCAGCGAATCTGACAGGGTGGAAGTGCAGCCCCAGCATTTT	CASSESDRVEVQPQHF
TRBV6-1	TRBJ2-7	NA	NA	TGTGCCAGCAGTGAAAGCGGGTCCAGCTCCTACGAGCAGTACTTC	CASSESGSSSYEQYF
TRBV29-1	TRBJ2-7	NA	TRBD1	TGCAGCGTTGCCCCGGGACAGGGGGCGGGGGAGCAGTACTTC	CSVAPGQGAGEQYF
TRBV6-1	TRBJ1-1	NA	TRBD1	TGTGCCAGCAGTGGACAGGGGGCAGGCACTGAAGCTTTCTTT	CASSGQGAGTEAFF
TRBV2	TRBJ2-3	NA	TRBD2	TGTGCCAGCAGTGAAGTACTAGCGGGGGGGATTAGCACAGATACGCAGTATTTT	CASSEVLAGGISTDTQYF
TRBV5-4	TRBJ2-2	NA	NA	TGTGCCAGCGGAAGGGAGAAGAACACCGGGGAGCTGTTTTTT	CASGREKNTGELFF
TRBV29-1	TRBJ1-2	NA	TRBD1	TGCAGCGTCTCAGGGGATGGACAGGGGAACTATGGCTACACCTTC	CSVSGDGQGNYGYTF
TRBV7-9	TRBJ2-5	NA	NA	TGTGCCAGCAGCTTAAATGGACAGCAAGAGACCCAGTACTTC	CASSLNGQQETQYF
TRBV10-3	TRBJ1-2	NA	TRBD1	TGTGCCATCAGTGAGCCCCGGACAGGGGGCGGCTACACCTTC	CAISEPRTGGGYTF
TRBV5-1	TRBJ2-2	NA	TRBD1	TGCGCCAGCAGCAGGAGACAGGGTAACACCGGGGAGCTGTTTTTT	CASSRRQGNTGELFF
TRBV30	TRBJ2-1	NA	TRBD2	TGTGCCTGGATCTGGGGACTAGCGGGGGCCAATGAGCAGTTCTTC	CAWIWGLAGANEQFF
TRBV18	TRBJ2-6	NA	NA	TGTGCCAGCTCACTAGTCAGGGTCTCTGGGGCCAACGTCCTGACTTTC	CASSLVRVSGANVLTF
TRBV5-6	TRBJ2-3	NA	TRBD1	TGTGCCAGCAGCTTGGGTTTGTACGAGGGACAGACAGATACGCAGTATTTT	CASSLGLYEGQTDTQYF
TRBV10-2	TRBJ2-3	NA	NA	TGCGCCAGCAGTTGGACTAGCACAGATACGCAGTATTTT	CASSWTSTDTQYF
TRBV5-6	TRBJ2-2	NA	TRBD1	TGTGCCAGCAGCTCTGGGACAGGGTTAAGCGGGGAGCTGTTTTTT	CASSSGTGLSGELFF
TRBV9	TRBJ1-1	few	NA	TGTGCCAGCAGCTCCCACACGTTGAACACTGAAGCTTTCTTT	CASSSHTLNTEAFF
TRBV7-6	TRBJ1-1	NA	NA	TGTGCCAGCAGCTTAGGGCTCAAGGGGTCCGAAGCTTTCTTT	CASSLGLKGSEAFF
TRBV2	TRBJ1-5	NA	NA	TGTGCCAGCAGTCCCCAGAGGCTTAGCAATCAGCCCCAGCATTTT	CASSPQRLSNQPQHF
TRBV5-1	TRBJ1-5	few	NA	TGCGCCAGCAGCGCGGAGGTAGGGAATCAGCCCCAGCATTTT	CASSAEVGNQPQHF
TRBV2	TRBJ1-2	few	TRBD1	TGTGCCAGCAGCCAAGGGGGCTTAGGTGGCTACACCTTC	CASSQGGLGGYTF
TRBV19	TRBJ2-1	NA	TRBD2	TGTGCCACCCAACAAGGGACTAGCGGGGGCAGGGATGAGCAGTTCTTC	CATQQGTSGGRDEQFF
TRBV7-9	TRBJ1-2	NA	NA	TGTGCCAGCAGCTTAAAACAGGGCGACTATGGCTACACCTTC	CASSLKQGDYGYTF
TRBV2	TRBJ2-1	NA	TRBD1	TGTGCCAGCCCCCGGGACAGGGCTTCCTACAATGAGCAGTTCTTC	CASPRDRASYNEQFF